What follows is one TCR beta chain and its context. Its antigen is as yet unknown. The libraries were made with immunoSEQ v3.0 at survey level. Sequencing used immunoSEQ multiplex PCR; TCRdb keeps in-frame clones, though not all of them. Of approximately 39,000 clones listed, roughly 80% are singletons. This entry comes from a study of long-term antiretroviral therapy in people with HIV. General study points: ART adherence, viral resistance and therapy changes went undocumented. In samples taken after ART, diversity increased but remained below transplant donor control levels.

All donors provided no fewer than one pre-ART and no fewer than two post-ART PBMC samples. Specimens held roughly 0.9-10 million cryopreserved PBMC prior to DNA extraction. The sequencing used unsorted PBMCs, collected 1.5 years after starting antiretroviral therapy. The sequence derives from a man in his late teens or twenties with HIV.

The CDR3 region is CASSFRGQPQHF. The CDR3 DNA reads as TGTGCCAGCAGTTTCCGGGGTCAGCCCCAGCATTTT. The gene calls are TRBV27 and TRBJ1-5; D unclear. The germline V and J ends were trimmed by 3 bases and 6 bases, with 6 bases remaining between them. The CDR3 loop spans 12 amino acids. Germline V gene lookup returns CDR1 MNHEY and CDR2 SMNVEV (reference sequence).